This T cell receptor (beta chain) was obtained from a study of T cells in Graves' hyperthyroidism and ophthalmopathy. Study-wide context: Peripheral blood collection took place at initial diagnosis, before any treatment.

Ophthalmopathy patients all had a Clinical Activity Score of at least 3, a NOSPECS grade of at least 4 and disease under 3 months old. PBMCs stemmed from approximately 10 ml fresh peripheral blood. RNA transcripts provided the source from which TCR beta CDR3 regions were amplified. HTBI primers were used for first-round RT-PCR of the TCR CDR3. A single record per CDR3 protein comes from TCRdb applying MiXCR to the multiplex PCR reads. This sample has hundreds of thousands of distinct CDR3 sequences, with 14% to 15% found just once. This clonotype was recorded at least ten times. From germline, CDR1 is MNHEY and CDR2 SVGAGI. The CDR3 has 14 residues. V lost 6 bases and J 4 bases, leaving 15 bases between the germline ends.

This chain joins TRBV6-5 and TRBJ1-2; D not resolved. This TCR was sampled from a middle-aged woman with Graves' ophthalmopathy. The sample was blood. The CDR3 nucleotides are TGTGCCAGCAGCACCGGACCTGCCGGCTATGGCTACACCTTC. It translates to CASSTGPAGYGYTF.